A selection of T cell receptor beta chains follows, all from one sample in a study of T-cell memory formation after mild COVID-19. TCRdb independently ran MiXCR on the 5' RACE reads; one entry per CDR3 protein. The data show roughly 600,000 distinct CDR3 sequences, under 20% seen once. Sequenced sample: PBMCs or a T cell subset sorted from them (not recorded which). The receptors shown here come from an adult woman who had mild COVID-19 (a few samples of this study predate the infection). Cell type and time point are not known. The CDR3 runs from the conserved cysteine through the conserved F or W. A D gene is named only where the DNA matches it firmly. The size of a clone is reported for some rows only, either as once, few or many, or as a class for expanded clones.

cdr3_aa cdr3_nt j_call d_call clone_size v_call
CASSLAGTEPYNEQFF TGCGCCAGCAGCTTGGCCGGGACAGAGCCCTATAATGAGCAGTTCTTC TRBJ2-1 TRBD1 NA TRBV5-1
CASSPSDAEAFF TGTGCCAGCTCACCTTCCGACGCTGAAGCTTTCTTT TRBJ1-1 NA once TRBV18
CSVQGFNEQYF TGCAGCGTTCAGGGTTTCAACGAGCAGTACTTC TRBJ2-7 NA NA TRBV29-1
CASSSTPWGRNEQYF TGTGCCAGCAGTTCGACTCCCTGGGGGCGCAACGAGCAGTACTTC TRBJ2-7 NA NA TRBV6-5
CASLKPGSIVSYEQYF TGTGCCAGCCTGAAGCCGGGCTCAATAGTCTCCTACGAGCAGTACTTC TRBJ2-7 NA NA TRBV6-2/TRBV6-3
CASSQLRTGSNTEAFF TGCGCCAGCAGCCAACTAAGGACAGGGTCCAACACTGAAGCTTTCTTT TRBJ1-1 TRBD1 NA TRBV4-1
CASSLAHRPGNEQFF TGTGCCAGCAGCTTAGCACACCGGCCAGGGAATGAGCAGTTCTTC TRBJ2-1 NA NA TRBV7-9
CASSPSLGFDNYGYTF TGTGCCAGCAGTCCCTCCTTAGGCTTCGACAACTATGGCTACACCTTC TRBJ1-2 NA NA TRBV27
CSARVGNRAGNTEAFF TGCAGTGCTAGAGTGGGGAACAGGGCTGGGAACACTGAAGCTTTCTTT TRBJ1-1 NA NA TRBV20-1
CASSDGTTPGELFF TGTGCCAGCAGCGACGGGACCACCCCCGGGGAGCTGTTTTTT TRBJ2-2 NA NA TRBV7-2
CASSQGSGDTQYF TGCGCCAGCAGCCAAGGGTCGGGGGATACGCAGTATTTT TRBJ2-3 NA many TRBV4-3
CASSVVGLGDTQYF TGTGCCAGCAGCGTAGTGGGCTTGGGGGATACGCAGTATTTT TRBJ2-3 NA NA TRBV9
CATSDLGLAGDNEQFF TGTGCCACCAGTGATTTGGGGCTAGCGGGGGACAATGAGCAGTTCTTC TRBJ2-1 TRBD2 few TRBV24-1
CASSEHKLAGVTGELFF TGTGCCAGCAGTGAGCATAAACTAGCGGGAGTCACCGGGGAGCTGTTTTTT TRBJ2-2 TRBD2 NA TRBV6-1
CASRRQDYTEAFF TGTGCCAGCCGACGACAGGACTACACTGAAGCTTTCTTT TRBJ1-1 NA NA TRBV27
CATSDYRGEEAFF TGTGCCACCAGTGATTACCGGGGGGAGGAAGCTTTCTTT TRBJ1-1 NA few TRBV24-1
CASRPGNQPQHF TGTGCCAGCAGGCCCGGCAATCAGCCCCAGCATTTT TRBJ1-5 NA NA TRBV12-3/TRBV12-4
CASSQDREARAFF TGTGCCAGCAGCCAAGATCGGGAGGCGAGGGCTTTCTTT TRBJ1-1 NA NA TRBV3-1
CASRLNRGDYGYTF TGTGCCAGCAGATTAAACAGGGGTGACTATGGCTACACCTTC TRBJ1-2 TRBD1 few TRBV7-2
CASSRTGTGNTEAFF TGTGCCAGCAGCCGAACCGGGACAGGGAACACTGAAGCTTTCTTT TRBJ1-1 TRBD1 NA TRBV3-1
CGSSEPTLSGYEQYF TGTGGCAGCAGTGAGCCGACTCTCTCGGGCTACGAGCAGTACTTC TRBJ2-7 NA NA TRBV25-1
CASSSPPTGAYEQYF TGCGCCAGCAGCTCACCTCCGACAGGGGCCTACGAGCAGTACTTC TRBJ2-7 TRBD1 few TRBV5-1
CASSYSGSGNQPQHF TGTGCCAGCAGTTACTCAGGGAGTGGCAATCAGCCCCAGCATTTT TRBJ1-5 NA few TRBV6-5
CASSVSDRVGTQYF TGTGCCAGCAGCGTTTCGGACAGGGTGGGGACCCAGTACTTC TRBJ2-5 TRBD1 NA TRBV9
CASLREGSNEKLFF TGTGCCTCTTTGAGGGAGGGATCGAATGAAAAACTGTTTTTT TRBJ1-4 NA NA TRBV5-5